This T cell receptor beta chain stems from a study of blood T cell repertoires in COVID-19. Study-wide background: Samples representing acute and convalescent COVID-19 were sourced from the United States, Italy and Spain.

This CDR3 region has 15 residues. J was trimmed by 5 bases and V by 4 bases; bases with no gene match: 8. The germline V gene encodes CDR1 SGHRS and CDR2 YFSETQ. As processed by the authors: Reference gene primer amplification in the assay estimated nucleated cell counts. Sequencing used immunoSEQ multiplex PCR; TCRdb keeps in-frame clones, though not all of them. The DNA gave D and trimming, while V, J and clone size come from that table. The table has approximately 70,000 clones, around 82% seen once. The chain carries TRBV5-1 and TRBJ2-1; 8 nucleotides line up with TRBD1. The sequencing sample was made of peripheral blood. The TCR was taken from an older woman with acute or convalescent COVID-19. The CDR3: CASSLRTGSNNEQFF. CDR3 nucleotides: TGCGCCAGCAGCCTCAGGACAGGGTCCAACAATGAGCAGTTCTTC.